The clone carrying this T cell receptor beta chain was counted at least ten times. Germline values: CDR1 SGHAT, CDR2 FQNNGV. V dropped 4 bases and J dropped 2 bases, with 13 bases sitting between them. The length of the CDR3 is 15 residues. The sample originates from a study of T-cell reconstitution after alpha-beta-depleted transplantation in children. Unique molecular identifiers were incorporated into the prepared TCRbeta library. TCRdb used MiXCR to reprocess the PCR reads, holding one entry per CDR3 protein. The table has about half a million distinct CDR3 sequences, about 12% seen once. This chain uses TRBV11-2 with TRBJ2-3; D perhaps matches TRBD2 (6 bases). This TCR derives from a human donor who donated a stem cell graft to a child with combined immunodeficiency. Source: PBMCs from the stem cell graft donor, taken from the stem cell graft. The CDR3, as DNA: TGTGCCAGCAGCTGGACTCGGGGGTTCACAGATACGCAGTATTTT. Translating it yields CASSWTRGFTDTQYF.